The 32 T cell receptor beta chains given below trace back to one sample, sequenced in a study of beta chain features in type 1 diabetes. Study-level results: Shortening of TCRB CDR3s, moderate but significant, appeared in all four CD4+ subsets of Type 1 diabetes patients.

The investigators reverse transcribed all of the isolated RNA, so they sequenced expressed TCRB transcripts. Produced via immunoSEQ multiplex PCR; TCRdb's table is partial and in-frame only. The top ten clones hold just under 0.04% of a sample with 630,000 or so clones, over 11% of them seen once. Their target antigens are unknown. Sequencing used naive CD4+ T cells from blood. All receptors derive from a man between 18 and 35 years old with type 1 diabetes.

The genes are TRBV7-9 and TRBJ2-1; unclear D gene. The germline V and J ends were trimmed by 5 bases and 6 bases, with 23 bases remaining between them. Germline assignment: CDR1 SEHNR and CDR2 FQNEAQ (reference sequence). CDR3 length: 17 residues. In DNA, the CDR3 is TGTGCCAGCAGCCTAACCTCGGCAGGTCACCAACTCAATGAGCAGTTCTTC. Translated: CASSLTSAGHQLNEQFF.

The chain joins TRBV30 to TRBJ1-5; no clear D. V gave up 5 bases and J gave up 4 bases, with 15 bases separating them. Per germline, CDR1 GTSNPN and CDR2 SVGIG (reference sequence). The CDR3 has 14 residues. Written as DNA, the CDR3 is TGTGCCTGGGGGAAACATGTAGGAAATCAGCCCCAGCATTTT. This codes for CAWGKHVGNQPQHF.

J is TRBJ1-2 and V is TRBV30; possible D gene TRBD1, 5 bases. V lost 5 bases to trimming and J lost 0 bases, with 19 bases between them. This CDR3 has 16 residues. Germline lookup yields CDR1 GTSNPN and CDR2 SVGIG (reference sequence). The CDR3 region is CAWGGILKHPNYGYTF. The CDR3, as DNA: TGTGCCTGGGGGGGGATTTTGAAGCATCCTAACTATGGCTACACCTTC.

Points on this clone: Other DNA sequences in the sample encode the same CDR3. This sequence joins TRBV19 and TRBJ1-5, with D perhaps matching TRBD1 (6 bases). V dropped 10 bases and J dropped 0 bases, with 10 bases sitting between them. The length of the CDR3 is 13 residues. Germline CDR1 and CDR2: LNHDA and SQIVND (reference sequence). The CDR3: CATRTDSNQPQHF. The CDR3 DNA sequence: TGTGCCACCAGGACAGATAGCAATCAGCCCCAGCATTTT.

The chain links TRBV7-9 to TRBJ1-5; weak D call: TRBD1 (6 bases). Trimming removed 8 bases from V and 0 bases from J, with 14 bases in between. Per germline, CDR1 SEHNR and CDR2 FQNEAQ (reference sequence). This CDR3 is 15 amino acids long. CDR3 residues: CASGQGPYSNQPQHF. The CDR3 region has the DNA TGTGCCAGCGGGCAGGGGCCTTATAGCAATCAGCCCCAGCATTTT.

In this sample, this clone turned up a few times. The gene calls are TRBV30 and TRBJ2-2; D is uncertain. V was clipped by 0 bases and J by 0 bases, with 8 bases between them. CDR1 is GTSNPN, CDR2 SVGIG, per germline (reference sequence). The CDR3 contains 15 residues. The CDR3 is CAWSVGIANTGELFF. The CDR3 bases are TGTGCCTGGAGTGTGGGGATCGCGAACACCGGGGAGCTGTTTTTT.

This clone turned up a few times. This sequence joins TRBV7-6 and TRBJ2-1; TRBD1 matches at 7 bases. The V and J ends lost 3 bases and 4 bases, in that order; junction bases with no gene match: 9. The CDR3 length is 16 residues. From germline, CDR1 is SGHVS and CDR2 FNYEAQ. The DNA for the CDR3 is TGTGCCAGCAGCTTGCCCCCCGGGACAGCATACAATGAGCAGTTCTTC. It codes for CASSLPPGTAYNEQFF.

CDR3 sequence reads: CASSRDSPLHF. Here the CDR3 DNA reads TGTGCCAGCAGCCGTGATTCACCCCTCCACTTT. The chain joins TRBV7-2 to TRBJ1-6; the D is unclear. Trimming removed 5 bases at V and 8 bases at J, with 4 bases between. This CDR3 has 11 residues. Germline values: CDR1 SGHTA, CDR2 FQGNSA. Combining the CDR3 with reference TRBV7-2 and TRBJ1-6 gives the whole variable domain GAGVSQSPSNKVTEKGKDVELRCDPISGHTALYWYRQSLGQGLEFLIYFQGNSAPDKSGLPSDRFSAERTGGSVSTLTIQRTQQEDSAVYLCASSRDSPLHFGNGTRLTVT.

This chain connects TRBV7-9 to TRBJ2-1; maybe TRBD2 (5 bases). The germline CDR1 and CDR2 sequences are SEHNR and FQNEAQ (reference sequence). This CDR3 has 15 amino acids. The V end lost 5 bases, the J end lost 4 bases, and 15 bases lay between the germline ends. The CDR3 reads CASSLSGRDYNEQFF. The DNA of the CDR3 is TGTGCCAGCAGCCTCTCGGGAAGAGATTACAATGAGCAGTTCTTC. Combining the CDR3 with reference TRBV7-9 and TRBJ2-1 gives the whole variable domain DTGVSQNPRHKITKRGQNVTFRCDPISEHNRLYWYRQTLGQGPEFLTYFQNEAQLEKSRLLSDRFSAERPKGSFSTLEIQRTEQGDSAMYLCASSLSGRDYNEQFFGPGTRLTVL.

The CDR3 DNA sequence: TGTGCCAGCAGCTTAGGCGGCGGCCCCGGCCATGAGCAGTTCTTC. This sequence encodes CASSLGGGPGHEQFF. The chain joins TRBV11-3 to TRBJ2-1; D gene uncertain. The CDR3 totals 15 residues. V gave up 1 base and J gave up 8 bases, with 15 bases separating them. The V gene's germline CDR1 is SGHNT and CDR2 YENEEA.

A few counts support this clone. This chain links TRBV9 with TRBJ1-6, with 7 bases aligning to TRBD1. Germline loops: CDR1 SGDLS, CDR2 YYNGEE. This CDR3 is built from 17 residues. Trimming took 3 bases from V and 8 from J; bases not matched to a gene: 14. As DNA, the CDR3 is TGTGCCAGCAGCGCATTCCGGGACAGTGCTAGCGATTCACCCCTCCACTTT. Translating it yields CASSAFRDSASDSPLHF.

The chain carries TRBV7-9 and TRBJ2-1; possibly TRBD1 for D (6 bases). V lost 9 bases, J lost 4 bases, and 16 bases lay in between. The germline CDR1 and CDR2 sequences are SEHNR and FQNEAQ (reference sequence). The CDR3 length is 14 residues. The CDR3, as DNA: TGTGCCAGAAAAGGACAGCAACTGTACAATGAGCAGTTCTTC. It yields the protein CARKGQQLYNEQFF.

This clone occurred a few times. V and J are TRBV5-6 and TRBJ2-5, with a tentative D call TRBD2 (5 bases). The CDR3 totals 13 residues. V gave up 3 bases and J gave up 7 bases, with 13 bases separating them. Germline loops: CDR1 SGHDT, CDR2 YYEEEE. CDR3 nucleotides: TGTGCCAGCAGCTCGACCCGACGGGGGACCCAGTACTTC. This sequence encodes CASSSTRRGTQYF.

This clone came up a few times. The chain employs TRBV28 and TRBJ2-7, with D possibly being TRBD1 (6 bases). The CDR3 is made up of 18 amino acids. Germline V gene data show CDR1 as MDHEN and CDR2 as SYDVKM. V lost 3 bases to trimming and J lost 0 bases, with 21 bases between them. The CDR3 loop is CASSFLFDGTTISYEQYF. The CDR3 DNA sequence: TGTGCCAGCAGTTTCCTCTTTGACGGGACAACAATCTCCTACGAGCAGTACTTC.

This clone showed up just a few times. V gene TRBV11-2 combines with J gene TRBJ2-5; D may be TRBD2 (7 bases). The ends were cut back, 7 bases at V and 3 bases at J, with 18 bases in the middle. Germline lookup yields CDR1 SGHAT and CDR2 FQNNGV. The CDR3 is made up of 15 amino acids. The chain's CDR3 is CASTQGGGTKETQYF. CDR3 DNA: TGTGCCAGCACCCAAGGGGGGGGGACAAAAGAGACCCAGTACTTC.

The table lists this clone with a few counts. As DNA, the CDR3 is TGTGCCAGCAGTTACTTAAACGGCTACGAGCAGTACTTC. Translated: CASSYLNGYEQYF. The V call is TRBV6-6, the J call TRBJ2-7; D gene unclear. Germline-derived CDR1 and CDR2 are MNHNY and SVGAGI (reference sequence). The CDR3 runs to 13 residues. V lost 1 base and J lost 3, with 7 bases in between.

The V gene is TRBV7-9, the J gene TRBJ2-3; possibly TRBD1 or TRBD2 for D (5 bases each). The CDR3 covers 12 residues. The V and J ends lost 2 bases and 10 bases respectively, with 10 bases between them. CDR1 and CDR2 (germline): SEHNR, FQNEAQ (reference sequence). The CDR3 here is CASSLITGPQYF. In DNA form, the CDR3 reads TGTGCCAGCAGCTTAATAACGGGACCGCAGTATTTT. Variable domain in full (rest from reference TRBV7-9 and TRBJ2-3): DTGVSQNPRHKITKRGQNVTFRCDPISEHNRLYWYRQTLGQGPEFLTYFQNEAQLEKSRLLSDRFSAERPKGSFSTLEIQRTEQGDSAMYLCASSLITGPQYFGPGTRLTVL.

This clone has only a few counts. V is TRBV5-1 and J is TRBJ2-3; 7 bases line up with TRBD1. This CDR3 has 14 residues. V trimming: 3 bases; J trimming: 6 bases; junction bases outside the gene matches: 7. CDR1 is SGHRS and CDR2 is YFSETQ in the germline V gene. The CDR3 is CASSSLTGSDTQYF. CDR3 DNA: TGCGCCAGCAGCTCTCTGACAGGGTCGGATACGCAGTATTTT.

This clone was detected only a few times. This sequence joins TRBV2 and TRBJ2-1, with D hard to call. The CDR3 runs 16 residues. Trimming took off 0 bases at V and 4 bases at J, with 13 bases between the two ends. Per the germline V gene, CDR1 is SNHLY and CDR2 is FYNNEI. CDR3 residues: CASSEALTLTYNEQFF. The CDR3 region has the DNA TGTGCCAGCAGTGAAGCGCTGACACTTACATACAATGAGCAGTTCTTC.

This clone turned up a few times. The chain couples TRBV19 to TRBJ2-1, with 7 nucleotides matching TRBD2. V lost 3 bases and J lost 4; bases outside the gene matches: 0. Germline V gene lookup returns CDR1 LNHDA and CDR2 SQIVND (reference sequence). CDR3 size: 13 residues. This chain's CDR3 is CASSMGLYNEQFF. The DNA for the CDR3 is TGTGCCAGTAGTATGGGACTATACAATGAGCAGTTCTTC.

V usage is TRBV13 and J usage is TRBJ2-1, with D tentatively TRBD2 (6 bases). The CDR3 consists of 14 residues. CDR1 is PRHDT and CDR2 is FYEKMQ in the germline V gene (reference sequence). V was shortened by 3 bases and J by 7 bases, with 13 bases between the two germline ends. The CDR3 is CASSLRERRNEQFF. The CDR3 nucleotides read TGTGCCAGCAGCTTGCGGGAAAGGCGGAATGAGCAGTTCTTC.

In its sample, this clone was seen a few times. The chain combines TRBV4-2 with TRBJ1-1; 10 bases align to TRBD1. J lost 4 bases, V lost 5 bases, and 16 bases had no gene match. CDR3 length: 18 residues. Germline assignment: CDR1 LGHNA and CDR2 YNFKEQ. DNA for the CDR3: TGTGCCAGCAGCTCCCCGTTCCGGGGACAGGGGTCTGGCACTGAAGCTTTCTTT. Translation: CASSSPFRGQGSGTEAFF.

V is TRBV7-2 and J is TRBJ1-3; D is unresolved. The germline gives CDR1 SGHTA, CDR2 FQGNSA. V was pared by 5 bases and J by 4 bases, with 15 bases between. The CDR3 has 15 amino acids. CDR3 sequence: CASSPVQIGGNTIYF. The CDR3 DNA is TGTGCCAGCAGCCCGGTCCAGATAGGAGGAAACACCATATATTTT.

The rearrangement joins TRBV7-2 to TRBJ1-4; D unresolved. The germline V and J ends were trimmed by 2 bases and 8 bases, with 15 bases remaining between them. Germline lookup yields CDR1 SGHTA and CDR2 FQGNSA. This CDR3 is 15 amino acids long. The CDR3 region has the DNA TGTGCCAGCAGCTTATCCCAATATTCGGGGGAAAAACTGTTTTTT. Amino acid sequence: CASSLSQYSGEKLFF. The variable domain in full, completed from reference TRBV7-2 and TRBJ1-4, reads GAGVSQSPSNKVTEKGKDVELRCDPISGHTALYWYRQSLGQGLEFLIYFQGNSAPDKSGLPSDRFSAERTGGSVSTLTIQRTQQEDSAVYLCASSLSQYSGEKLFFGSGTQLSVL.

This clone was seen only a few times. V gene TRBV10-3 combines with J gene TRBJ1-1; D gene ambiguous. The CDR3 loop spans 14 amino acids. V lost 5 bases to trimming and J lost 1 base, with 11 bases between them. The V gene's germline CDR1 is ENHRY and CDR2 SYGVKD. CDR3 DNA: TGTGCCATCAGTCTTGGACCAGGGAACACTGAAGCTTTCTTT. Translation: CAISLGPGNTEAFF.

This chain links TRBV30 with TRBJ2-7; possibly TRBD1 for D (6 bases). V lost 3 bases and J lost 1, with 16 bases in between. This CDR3 is built from 15 residues. The germline CDR1 and CDR2 sequences are GTSNPN and SVGIG (reference sequence). CDR3 region: CAWRALTGFSYEQYF. CDR3 nucleotide sequence: TGTGCCTGGAGGGCCCTGACAGGCTTTTCCTACGAGCAGTACTTC.

This sequence joins TRBV5-1 and TRBJ2-7; D perhaps matches TRBD1 (6 bases). Trimming shortened V by 0 bases and J by 5 bases, and 9 bases separated the two germline ends. Germline V gives CDR1 SGHRS, CDR2 YFSETQ. The CDR3 totals 13 residues. The CDR3 protein is CASSLEGGNEQYF. In DNA, the CDR3 is TGCGCCAGCAGCTTGGAAGGGGGAAACGAGCAGTACTTC.

This clone was recorded only once. This chain connects TRBV4-2 to TRBJ2-3; no reliable D call. Germline V gene lookup returns CDR1 LGHNA and CDR2 YNFKEQ. The CDR3 consists of 14 residues. V lost 8 bases and J 2 bases, leaving 14 bases between the germline ends. CDR3 region: CASARLTPTDTQYF. The CDR3 DNA follows: TGTGCCAGCGCACGTCTGACTCCCACAGATACGCAGTATTTT.

The chain combines TRBV5-4 with TRBJ1-3; D is unresolved. Germline assignment: CDR1 SGHNT and CDR2 YYREEE (reference sequence). The CDR3 consists of 17 residues. Between the trimmed V and J ends, which lost 1 base and 0 bases, there was a span of 14 bases. Here the CDR3 DNA reads TGTGCCAGCAGCTTGAGCCACCGACGGAACTCTGGAAACACCATATATTTT. This encodes CASSLSHRRNSGNTIYF.

There are a few counts of this clone. The chain joins TRBV29-1 to TRBJ2-7; 10 bases are shared with TRBD1. CDR1 is SQVTM, CDR2 ANQGSEA, per germline. There are 13 residues in the CDR3. V was clipped by 5 bases and J by 5 bases; unmatched bases: 6. The CDR3 loop reads CSVKGQGLDEQYF. In DNA, the CDR3 is TGCAGCGTTAAGGGACAGGGGCTCGACGAGCAGTACTTC.

V usage is TRBV5-1 and J usage is TRBJ2-1; the D call may be TRBD1 or TRBD2 (5 bases each). Deletions cut 2 bases from V and 0 bases from J, with 15 bases between. This CDR3 has 17 amino acids. In germline, CDR1 is SGHRS, CDR2 YFSETQ. The CDR3 loop reads CASSLSWDPSSYNEQFF. The CDR3 bases are TGCGCCAGCAGCTTATCTTGGGACCCAAGCTCCTACAATGAGCAGTTCTTC.

Only a few counts were recorded for this clone. The chain recombines TRBV4-3 with TRBJ2-2, with 7 bases fitting TRBD2. J gave up 4 bases and V 4 bases, and 6 bases lay outside the gene matches. This CDR3 contains 15 residues. Germline V gene data show CDR1 as LGHNA and CDR2 as YSLEER. The CDR3 DNA reads TGCGCCAGCAGCCCCCGCCCGGGGGGCACCGGGGAGCTGTTTTTT. This gives the protein CASSPRPGGTGELFF.